This TCR beta chain was retrieved from a study of blood T cell repertoires in COVID-19. Study overall: From the United States, Italy and Spain came samples of acute and convalescent COVID-19. The analysed material was cDNA or gDNA that came from T cells, B-cell-depleted T cells, or PBMCs.

In germline, CDR1 is SGHRS, CDR2 YFSETQ. The CDR3 is 15 residues long. The V gene end was trimmed by 2 bases and the J gene end by 10 bases; junction bases not matched to a gene: 8. Original methodology: For nucleated cells, counts were estimated from reference gene primer amplification. Assay: immunoSEQ multiplex PCR; the TCRdb copy retains only in-frame clones and omits some. The V and J calls and clone size were taken over from that table, and D and trimming were inferred from the DNA. Found here are 200,000 to 250,000 clones, 82% of them singletons; the top ten hold 4.9%. This chain connects TRBV5-1 to TRBJ1-6; 8 bases agree with TRBD1. The sequence was collected from a woman aged 80 or older with active or convalescent COVID-19. The sequenced sample was peripheral blood. The CDR3 nucleotides are TGCGCCAGCAGCTTATCACAGGGGGAGGGCTCACCCCTCCACTTT. Encoded protein: CASSLSQGEGSPLHF.